Following are 28 T cell receptor beta chains from one sample sequenced in a study of T cells in Graves' hyperthyroidism and ophthalmopathy. RNA transcripts yielded amplified TCR beta CDR3 regions. In the first-round RT-PCR of the TCR CDR3, the HTBI primer set was used. A single record per CDR3 protein comes from TCRdb applying MiXCR to the multiplex PCR reads. Of over 150,000 distinct CDR3 sequences listed, around 17% were seen once; the top ten hold roughly 49%. The sequenced sample was blood. The receptors were gathered from a woman aged 45-59 years with Graves' hyperthyroidism.

J is TRBJ2-1 and V is TRBV20-1, with TRBD2 matching 10 bases. The V segment lost 3 bases and the J segment 4 bases; nucleotides outside the gene matches: 15. This CDR3 is built from 18 residues. CDR1 and CDR2 (germline): DFQATT, SNEGSKA (reference sequence). The CDR3 sequence: CSASGLAGDTLRYNEQFF. In DNA, the CDR3 is TGCAGTGCTAGCGGTCTAGCGGGAGACACCCTGAGGTACAATGAGCAGTTCTTC.

This clonotype was counted a few times. V gene TRBV4-1 combines with J gene TRBJ2-2, with D perhaps matching TRBD2 (6 bases). The CDR3 loop spans 14 amino acids. Germline-derived CDR1 and CDR2 are MGHRA and YSYEKL. V lost 0 bases and J lost 7, with 9 bases in between. The CDR3 nucleotides read TGCGCCAGCAGCCAAGAGCGGGGAGTCGGGGAGCTGTTTTTT. Translated, it gives CASSQERGVGELFF.

This clonotype has ten or more counts. V is TRBV24-1 and J is TRBJ1-1, with TRBD1 as a possible D gene (5 bases). In germline, CDR1 is KGHDR, CDR2 SFDVKD. Deletions cut 4 bases from V and 8 bases from J, with 13 bases between. There are 13 residues in the CDR3. In nucleotides, the CDR3 is TGTGCCACCAGTGACCTAGACAGTGACGAAGCTTTCTTT. As protein: CATSDLDSDEAFF.

This clonotype occurred many times. The chain uses TRBV6-1 and TRBJ2-1; 8 nucleotides match TRBD1. With 5 bases clipped from V and 1 base from J, the junction kept 4 bases outside the gene matches. This CDR3 has 15 amino acids. Germline V gene lookup returns CDR1 MNHNS and CDR2 SASEGT. Here the CDR3 reads CASSFRGQSYNEQFF. The CDR3 DNA follows: TGTGCCAGCAGTTTCAGGGGGCAATCCTACAATGAGCAGTTCTTC.

This clonotype was observed at least ten times. This chain joins TRBV7-9 and TRBJ1-1; perhaps TRBD1 as D (6 bases). Germline V gives CDR1 SEHNR, CDR2 FQNEAQ (reference sequence). The ends were cut back, 6 bases at V and 3 bases at J, with 17 bases in the middle. This CDR3 is built from 15 residues. DNA of the CDR3: TGTGCCAGCAGTTTCGGGGGGCCGGGATACACTGAAGCTTTCTTT. It encodes CASSFGGPGYTEAFF.

This clonotype appeared many times. This chain links TRBV5-1 with TRBJ2-3; D is unresolved. CDR3 length equals 15 residues. V lost 0 bases and J lost 5, with 13 bases in between. Germline V gives CDR1 SGHRS, CDR2 YFSETQ. In DNA, the CDR3 is TGCGCCAGCAGCTTGGAATATCCTCTACTAGATACGCAGTATTTT. Its protein product is CASSLEYPLLDTQYF.

This clonotype occurred many times. V gene TRBV6-2 or TRBV6-3 combines with J gene TRBJ1-1; tentative D call: TRBD1 (5 bases). The CDR3 contains 12 residues. Trimming pared 6 bases from V and 11 bases from J, leaving 16 bases between. Per the germline V gene, CDR1 is MNHEY and CDR2 is SVGEGT. CDR3 amino acids: CASSSSRVIAFF. The CDR3 DNA reads TGTGCCAGCAGCTCATCCAGGGTTATCGCTTTCTTT.

The J gene is TRBJ2-1, the V gene TRBV28; D ambiguous. V was cut by 5 bases and J by 5 bases, with 19 bases left in between. The CDR3 is made up of 16 amino acids. Per the germline V gene, CDR1 is MDHEN and CDR2 is SYDVKM. The CDR3 region is CASSPQTRLVNNEQFF. DNA for the CDR3: TGTGCCAGCAGTCCCCAGACCCGTCTAGTGAACAATGAGCAGTTCTTC.

This clonotype was seen repeatedly, ten times or more. CDR3: CASSRSREGYGYTF. The CDR3 bases are TGTGCCAGCAGCAGAAGCAGGGAGGGATATGGCTACACCTTC. The rearrangement links TRBV11-3 to TRBJ1-2; D may be TRBD1 (5 bases). Germline values: CDR1 SGHNT, CDR2 YENEEA. The length of the CDR3 is 14 residues. V lost 5 bases and J 5 bases, leaving 15 bases between the germline ends. Variable domain in full (rest from reference TRBV11-3 and TRBJ1-2): EAGVVQSPRYKIIEKKQPVAFWCNPISGHNTLYWYLQNLGQGPELLIRYENEEAVDDSQLPKDRFSAERLKGVDSTLKIQPAELGDSAVYLCASSRSREGYGYTFGSGTRLTVV.

This clonotype was seen many times. The chain recombines TRBV9 with TRBJ1-2; tentatively, D is TRBD1 (6 bases). Trimming stripped 0 bases from V and 4 bases from J, with 13 bases between. Germline CDR1 SGDLS, CDR2 YYNGEE. The CDR3 is 15 amino acids. As DNA, the CDR3 is TGTGCCAGCAGCGTAGGGGTGGGGGGCGTCTATGGCTACACCTTC. It specifies CASSVGVGGVYGYTF.

The genes are TRBV12-3 or TRBV12-4 and TRBJ1-6; D gene unclear. V dropped 7 bases and J dropped 10 bases, with 17 bases sitting between them. This CDR3 is 14 amino acids long. CDR3 bases: TGTGCCAGCAAATTTTCGGAGTCCGGGTCACCCCTCCACTTT. It yields the protein CASKFSESGSPLHF.

This clonotype appeared many times. The chain uses TRBV11-2 and TRBJ2-1, with D tentatively TRBD2 (6 bases). Germline V gene sequence: CDR1 SGHAT, CDR2 FQNNGV. The V and J ends lost 5 bases and 1 base respectively, with 18 bases between them. The CDR3 covers 17 residues. The DNA of the CDR3 is TGTGCCAGCAGCCCGGGGCCGGGAGAGGGTTCCTACAATGAGCAGTTCTTC. Amino acid sequence: CASSPGPGEGSYNEQFF.

The sample holds many counts of this clonotype. The V and J genes are TRBV7-3 and TRBJ1-2; 9 nucleotides match TRBD1. The ends lost 1 base at V and 7 bases at J; junction bases unmatched: 16. This CDR3 is built from 18 residues. The germline V gene has CDR1 SGHTA and CDR2 FQGTGA. This chain's CDR3 is CASSLMPRGGTGSGGYTF. The CDR3 region has the DNA TGTGCCAGCAGCTTAATGCCCAGAGGGGGGACAGGGAGTGGTGGCTACACCTTC. Combining the CDR3 with reference TRBV7-3 and TRBJ1-2 gives the whole variable domain GAGVSQTPSNKVTEKGKYVELRCDPISGHTALYWYRQSLGQGPEFLIYFQGTGAADDSGLPNDRFFAVRPEGSVSTLKIQRTERGDSAVYLCASSLMPRGGTGSGGYTFGSGTRLTVV.

Turning to this clonotype: Given a much more abundant clone one base away, this may be a read error. The V gene is TRBV18, the J gene TRBJ1-1; 10 bases are a match to TRBD1. Germline CDR1 reads KGHSH; CDR2 reads LQKENI. The CDR3 length is 13 residues. The CDR3 protein is CASPPPGQGFPFF. In nucleotides, the CDR3 is TGTGCCAGCCCACCTCCGGGACAGGGGTTCCCTTTCTTT.

This clonotype was observed at least ten times. This chain uses TRBV5-1 with TRBJ2-7, with 8 nucleotides matching TRBD1. With 4 bases clipped from V and 3 bases from J, the junction kept 6 bases outside the gene matches. Germline CDR1 is SGHRS and CDR2 is YFSETQ. The CDR3 covers 14 residues. This chain's CDR3 is CASSPGTGNYEQYF. DNA for the CDR3: TGCGCCAGCAGCCCTGGGACAGGAAACTACGAGCAGTACTTC.

CDR3 loop: CSAGDYQETQYF. The DNA for the CDR3 is TGCAGTGCTGGGGACTACCAAGAGACCCAGTACTTC. V and J are TRBV20-1 and TRBJ2-5; a possible D gene is TRBD2 (6 bases). Germline assignment: CDR1 DFQATT and CDR2 SNEGSKA (reference sequence). The CDR3 runs to 12 residues. Trimming pared 5 bases from V and 0 bases from J, leaving 7 bases between.

The sample holds many counts of this clonotype. The chain carries TRBV2 and TRBJ1-5, with D possibly TRBD1 on 6 matching bases. From germline, CDR1 is SNHLY and CDR2 FYNNEI. Trimming left V 6 bases short and J 5 bases short, with 23 bases between. This CDR3 has 17 residues. The CDR3 sequence: CASRETGHPMGDQPQHF. For the CDR3, the DNA is TGTGCCAGCAGAGAGACGGGACACCCCATGGGCGATCAGCCCCAGCATTTT.

The V call is TRBV7-9, the J call TRBJ2-3; TRBD2 might be the D (6 bases). The CDR3 runs 13 residues. Trimming pared 4 bases from V and 5 bases from J, leaving 10 bases between. The germline gives CDR1 SEHNR, CDR2 FQNEAQ (reference sequence). CDR3 in amino acids: CASSYREIDTQYF. CDR3 DNA sequence: TGTGCCAGCAGCTACCGGGAGATAGATACGCAGTATTTT.

This clonotype was seen many times. The genes are TRBV12-3 or TRBV12-4 and TRBJ1-2; maybe TRBD1 (5 bases). The CDR3 extends over 13 amino acids. V shed 6 bases and J shed 5 bases, with 13 bases lying between them. The CDR3 protein is CASRLKGIYGYTF. In nucleotides, the CDR3 is TGTGCCAGCAGACTAAAGGGGATATATGGCTACACCTTC.

For this clonotype: Just one base apart from a much larger clone, this may be a read error. The chain combines TRBV6-2 or TRBV6-3 with TRBJ2-7, with a weak D call TRBD1 (6 bases). The V end lost 6 bases, the J end lost 0 bases, and 9 bases lay between the germline ends. Germline values: CDR1 MNHEY, CDR2 SVGEGT. CDR3 length: 13 amino acids. This chain's CDR3 is CASRDSGSYEQYF. CDR3 DNA: TGTGCCAGCAGGGACAGTGGCTCCTACGAGCAGTACTTC.

The sample holds many counts of this clonotype. The chain employs TRBV12-3 or TRBV12-4 and TRBJ2-3, with D possibly matching TRBD2 (6 bases). This CDR3 contains 14 residues. Between the trimmed V and J ends, which lost 3 bases and 3 bases, there was a span of 10 bases. The DNA of the CDR3 is TGTGCCAGCAGTTTGAGGAGGGGAACAGATACGCAGTATTTT. It is translated as CASSLRRGTDTQYF.

The chain joins TRBV20-1 to TRBJ1-3; the D gene is possibly TRBD1 (5 bases). Trimming shortened V by 0 bases and J by 0 bases, and 21 bases separated the two germline ends. CDR1 and CDR2 from the germline V gene are DFQATT and SNEGSKA (reference sequence). The CDR3 extends over 19 amino acids. The CDR3 nucleotides read TGCAGTGCTAGAGATTTTGGGGCAGGAGCGGTCTTCTCTGGAAACACCATATATTTT. It translates to CSARDFGAGAVFSGNTIYF.

This clonotype came up a few times. The rearrangement joins TRBV6-2 or TRBV6-3 to TRBJ2-5, with D possibly being TRBD2 (6 bases). The V gene's germline CDR1 is MNHEY and CDR2 SVGEGT. V lost 2 bases and J lost 5, with 9 bases in between. There are 13 residues in the CDR3. The CDR3 region is CASSYRAGETQYF. CDR3 DNA: TGTGCCAGCAGTTACAGGGCGGGGGAGACCCAGTACTTC.

This clonotype was observed many times. Written as DNA, the CDR3 is TGTGCCAGCAGCCAAGAGTGGCGGTATGAAGCTTTCTTT. Encoded protein: CASSQEWRYEAFF. The chain carries TRBV3-1 and TRBJ1-1; no definite D call. The CDR3 is 13 amino acids. In germline, CDR1 is LGHDT, CDR2 YNNKEL (reference sequence). V lost 0 bases and J lost 7, with 9 bases in between.

This clonotype was detected many times. V gene TRBV4-1 combines with J gene TRBJ2-7, with a tentative D call TRBD1 (6 bases). Trimming removed 2 bases at V and 2 bases at J, with 10 bases between. The CDR3 is 14 residues long. The germline V gene has CDR1 MGHRA and CDR2 YSYEKL. DNA of the CDR3: TGCGCCAGCAGCCAAAGACAGGACACCTACGAGCAGTACTTC. Translating gives CASSQRQDTYEQYF.

This clonotype was observed at least ten times. The chain uses TRBV28 and TRBJ1-5; 7 bases are a match to TRBD1. Trimming took 2 bases from V and 2 from J; bases not matched to a gene: 3. The CDR3 is 15 residues long. The V gene's germline CDR1 is MDHEN and CDR2 SYDVKM. CDR3: CASSLEGAGNQPQHF. The CDR3 bases are TGTGCCAGCAGTTTAGAGGGGGCTGGCAATCAGCCCCAGCATTTT.

This clonotype has a count of ten or more. The V and J genes are TRBV28 and TRBJ1-5; D gene uncertain. Trimming cost V 4 bases and J 3 bases, with 19 bases left between them. CDR1 is MDHEN, CDR2 SYDVKM, per germline. The CDR3 runs to 17 residues. As DNA, the CDR3 is TGTGCCAGCAGTTCGTCGAGGTGGACTGAACCCAATCAGCCCCAGCATTTT. It is translated as CASSSSRWTEPNQPQHF.

This chain links TRBV5-1 with TRBJ1-5, with a weak D call TRBD1 (6 bases). In germline, CDR1 is SGHRS, CDR2 YFSETQ. This CDR3 spans 16 amino acids. With 0 bases removed from V and 3 bases from J, the gap between germline ends came to 13 bases. CDR3 nucleotide sequence: TGCGCCAGCAGCTTGGATACAGGGATCCCCAATCAGCCCCAGCATTTT. Its translation is CASSLDTGIPNQPQHF.